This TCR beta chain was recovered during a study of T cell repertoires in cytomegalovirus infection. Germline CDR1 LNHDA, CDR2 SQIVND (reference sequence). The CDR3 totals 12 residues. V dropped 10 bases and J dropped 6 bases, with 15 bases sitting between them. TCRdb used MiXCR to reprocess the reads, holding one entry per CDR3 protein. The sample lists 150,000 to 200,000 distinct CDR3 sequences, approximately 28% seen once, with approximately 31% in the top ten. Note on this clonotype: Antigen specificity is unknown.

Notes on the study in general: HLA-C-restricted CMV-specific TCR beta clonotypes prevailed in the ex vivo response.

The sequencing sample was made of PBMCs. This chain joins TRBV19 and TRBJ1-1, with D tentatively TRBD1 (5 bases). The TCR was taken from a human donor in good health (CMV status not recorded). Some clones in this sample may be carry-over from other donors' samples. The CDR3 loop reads CAIPRDGPEAFF. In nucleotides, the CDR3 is TGTGCCATACCCAGGGACGGACCTGAAGCTTTCTTT.